The clone carrying this T cell receptor beta chain was recorded at least ten times. Preparation of the TCRbeta library involved a method that used unique molecular identifiers. MiXCR was run by TCRdb on the PCR reads, yielding one entry per CDR3 protein. The table has hundreds of thousands of distinct CDR3 sequences, roughly 9% seen once. These data belong to a study of T-cell reconstitution after alpha-beta-depleted transplantation in children. Germline trimming cut 0 bases from V and 4 bases from J; bases unmatched to any gene: 4. Germline loops: CDR1 SGHKS, CDR2 YYEKEE (reference sequence). This CDR3 region has 15 residues.

The sample in question was PBMCs from the stem cell graft donor, obtained from the stem cell graft. The V call is TRBV5-5, the J call TRBJ2-1, with TRBD2 matching 7 bases. The sequence came from a human donor who donated a stem cell graft to a child with acute lymphoblastic leukemia. The DNA for the CDR3 is TGTGCCAGCAGCTTGGACCGCGGGGGTTACAATGAGCAGTTCTTC. Its translation: CASSLDRGGYNEQFF.